Detailed here is one T cell receptor beta chain. Its matching antigen is unknown. The source of the sample is a study of cytomegalovirus exposure and HLA in healthy donors. About the study: In a later analysis, it was reported that the roughly 120 validation repertoires had been produced on the same platform as the roughly 700 repertoires belonging to the first cohort.

Only in-frame clones appear in the TCRdb table, and some are missing; sequencing was by immunoSEQ multiplex PCR. Counted here are about 110,000 clones, about 85% occurring once; the ten biggest clones make up 3% to 3.5%. V lost 7 bases and J lost 6; bases outside the gene matches: 14. Germline V gene lookup returns CDR1 SEHNR and CDR2 FQNEAQ (reference sequence). The CDR3 is 15 amino acids. Study-wide points: Some public TCRs appeared in many individuals, while most sequences were rare. The classifier, whose performance was assessed in both the original and validation cohorts, reportedly diagnosed cytomegalovirus status with high specificity and sensitivity. In vitro data verified three CMV-associated chains as specific for CMV antigens.

The sample consisted of PBMCs. The clonotype was recovered from a woman aged 18-29 years in good health and CMV-seronegative. V gene TRBV7-9 combines with J gene TRBJ2-7, with 8 bases fitting TRBD2. CDR3 DNA sequence: TGTGCCAGCACCCCTGTTGATAGCGGGGTAAGCGAGCAGTACTTC. The encoded protein is CASTPVDSGVSEQYF. The complete variable domain, with remaining parts taken from reference TRBV7-9 and TRBJ2-7, reads DTGVSQNPRHKITKRGQNVTFRCDPISEHNRLYWYRQTLGQGPEFLTYFQNEAQLEKSRLLSDRFSAERPKGSFSTLEIQRTEQGDSAMYLCASTPVDSGVSEQYFGPGTRLTVT.